The clone carrying this TCR beta chain was detected many times. Its target is unknown. This specimen belongs to a study of T cells in Graves' hyperthyroidism and ophthalmopathy. Looking at the study overall: Peripheral blood collection took place at initial diagnosis, before any treatment. Study-wide results and limits: Classification by a 13 V-J model distinguished ophthalmopathy from stable hyperthyroidism.

Source material for PBMCs was 10 ml fresh peripheral blood. TCR beta CDR3 regions were amplified from RNA transcripts. HTBI primers were employed in a first-round RT-PCR of the TCR CDR3. MiXCR, applied by TCRdb to the multiplex PCR reads, yields one record per CDR3 protein. The sample has under 350,000 distinct CDR3 sequences; 12% to 15% are singletons. There are 15 residues in the CDR3. Germline V gene lookup returns CDR1 SGHRS and CDR2 YFSETQ. Trimming at V came to 2 bases and at J to 5 bases, leaving 6 bases not matched to a gene. This chain links TRBV5-1 with TRBJ1-4; 7 bases fit TRBD1. This receptor was taken from a woman aged 40-49 years with Graves' ophthalmopathy. Sequenced input: blood. The CDR3 region is CASSFSGQMNEKLFF. DNA of the CDR3: TGCGCCAGCAGCTTTTCGGGACAGATGAATGAAAAACTGTTTTTT.